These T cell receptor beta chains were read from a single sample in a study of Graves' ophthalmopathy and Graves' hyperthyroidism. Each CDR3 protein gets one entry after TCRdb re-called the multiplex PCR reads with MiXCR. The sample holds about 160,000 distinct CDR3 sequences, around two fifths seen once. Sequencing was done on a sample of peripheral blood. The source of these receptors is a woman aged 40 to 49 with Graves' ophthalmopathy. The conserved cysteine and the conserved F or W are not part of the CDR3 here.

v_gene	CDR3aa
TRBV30	ACRGLPYEQY
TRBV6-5	ASSYLRTRHEQY
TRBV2	ASSGGRGISEAF
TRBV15	ATSRGVFGSPLH
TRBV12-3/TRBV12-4	ASSLALDTEAF
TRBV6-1	ASSEQDSYNSPLH
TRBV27	ASMTIGTVSETQY
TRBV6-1	ASGPARYEQY
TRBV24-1	ATSDLGDYGYT
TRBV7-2	ASSLAVGERQPQH
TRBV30	AWSREETQY
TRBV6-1	ASTVSHEQY
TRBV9	ASSGLAAGELF
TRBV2	ASRGAGELF
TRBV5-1	ASSPGQGALGAF
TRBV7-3	ASSPGQGIGYT
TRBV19	ASGQTNTEAF
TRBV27	ASSLSSGTGEQY
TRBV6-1	ASSEEPAYNTEAF
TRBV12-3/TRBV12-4	ASIRGIYT
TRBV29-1	SVVSGKAEAF
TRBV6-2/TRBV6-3	ASSYPGNQPQH
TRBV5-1	ASSLEQGVNTEAF
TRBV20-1	SAAAPGSNYGYT
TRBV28	ASSYDGQAYEQY
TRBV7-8	ASSLAVGYGTGELF
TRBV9	ASSVRGAVTGELF
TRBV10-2	ASSIGSGSYEQY
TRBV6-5	ASSYRDRVYEQY
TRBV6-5	ASSYSKPSTSYEQY
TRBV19	ASSINGISYGYT
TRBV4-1	ASRKIGGNQETQY
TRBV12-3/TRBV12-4	ASSEGSPLH
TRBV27	ASSPWGRRDEQY
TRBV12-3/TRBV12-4	ASSFAEASNQPQH
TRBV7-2	ATSGGVGAKNIQY
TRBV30	AWSRGTDSNQPQH
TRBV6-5	ASSYGVAGERETQY
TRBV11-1	ASSLEVGTEAF
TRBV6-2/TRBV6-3	ASSGGRAGYEQY
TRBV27	ASSYGQGAKNIQY
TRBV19	ASSHPGTGGYEQY
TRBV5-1	ASSSDRYEQY
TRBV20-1	SARDTGGNTEAF
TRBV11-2	ASSLDGSGLYEQY
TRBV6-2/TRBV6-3	ASSYPPDSFLAEAF